The 10 T cell receptor beta chains in this list originate from one sample, sequenced in a study of CD8 T cells in Susac syndrome. With random hexamers, 0.5 to 1 ug RNA was reverse transcribed. From the immunoSEQ multiplex PCR reads, TCRdb called clonotypes with MiXCR, one entry per CDR3 protein. The table lists roughly 190,000 distinct CDR3 sequences, about 95% of them singletons. The sequencing sample was made of CD4+ T cells from PBMCs. The receptor source for this set is a human donor in good health.

V is TRBV7-2 and J is TRBJ2-1; 16 nucleotides agree with TRBD2. The CDR3 is made up of 20 amino acids. V trimming: 3 bases; J trimming: 7 bases; junction bases outside the gene matches: 15. From germline, CDR1 is SGHTA and CDR2 FQGNSA. DNA for the CDR3: TGTGCCAGCAGCTTGGCGCCGGGACTAGCGGGAGGGGGTGGACGGAATGAGCAGTTCTTC. Amino acids: CASSLAPGLAGGGGRNEQFF.

This chain uses TRBV28 with TRBJ2-1; no definite D call. Trimming shortened V by 6 bases and J by 7 bases, and 19 bases separated the two germline ends. Germline CDR1 reads MDHEN; CDR2 reads SYDVKM. The CDR3 is made up of 15 amino acids. The CDR3 spells CASSLRVALRNEQFF. The CDR3 DNA follows: TGTGCCAGCAGCCTCAGAGTGGCCCTCCGGAATGAGCAGTTCTTC.

This chain uses TRBV20-1 with TRBJ2-1; 13 positions match TRBD2. There are 15 residues in the CDR3. The trim removed 3 bases at V and 7 bases at J, leaving 6 bases unmatched. Germline V CDR1 and CDR2: DFQATT, SNEGSKA (reference sequence). The chain's CDR3 is CSASSPGLAGNEQFF. In DNA form, the CDR3 reads TGCAGTGCTAGTTCACCGGGACTAGCGGGAAATGAGCAGTTCTTC.

The V call is TRBV30, the J call TRBJ2-3; 7 bases map to TRBD1. Germline V CDR1 and CDR2: GTSNPN, SVGIG (reference sequence). V gave up 0 bases and J gave up 2 bases; unmatched junction bases: 5. The CDR3 is 15 amino acids. As DNA, the CDR3 is TGTGCCTGGAGTGTAAAGGGGGCCCTCACAGATACGCAGTATTTT. This gives the protein CAWSVKGALTDTQYF.

The J gene is TRBJ2-7, the V gene TRBV20-1; 7 nucleotides line up with TRBD2. CDR1 and CDR2 (germline): DFQATT, SNEGSKA (reference sequence). There are 11 residues in the CDR3. V dropped 5 bases and J dropped 5; count of bases not matched to a gene: 3. CDR3 sequence (DNA): TGCAGTGCTCCGCGGGGGAACGAGCAGTACTTC. This codes for CSAPRGNEQYF.

The chain combines TRBV7-9 with TRBJ1-1, with D perhaps TRBD1 (5 bases). The CDR3 is made up of 14 amino acids. From germline, CDR1 is SEHNR and CDR2 FQNEAQ (reference sequence). V was trimmed by 3 bases and J by 5 bases, leaving 13 bases between them. CDR3 region: CASSFFHEGTEAFF. As DNA, the CDR3 is TGTGCCAGCAGCTTCTTTCACGAGGGGACTGAAGCTTTCTTT.

This chain links TRBV20-1 with TRBJ2-5, with 8 bases that match TRBD1. This CDR3 has 14 residues. V dropped 5 bases and J dropped 2; count of bases not matched to a gene: 7. CDR1 and CDR2 from the germline V gene are DFQATT and SNEGSKA (reference sequence). The CDR3 DNA sequence: TGCAGTGCTTACTCGACAGGGGCTCAAGAGACCCAGTACTTC. Its protein is CSAYSTGAQETQYF.

The genes are TRBV24-1 and TRBJ2-1; D remains unclear. The CDR3 is 13 amino acids. V gave up 0 bases and J gave up 5 bases, with 4 bases separating them. Germline V gene sequence: CDR1 KGHDR, CDR2 SFDVKD. CDR3 loop: CATSDLSDNEQFF. DNA for the CDR3: TGTGCCACCAGTGATTTGTCAGACAATGAGCAGTTCTTC.

This chain links TRBV29-1 with TRBJ1-2; 11 bases match TRBD1. This CDR3 spans 14 amino acids. The trim removed 7 bases at V and 0 bases at J, leaving 4 bases unmatched. From germline, CDR1 is SQVTM and CDR2 ANQGSEA. The CDR3 loop reads CSATGQGANYGYTF. Here the CDR3 DNA reads TGCAGCGCCACGGGACAGGGGGCTAACTATGGCTACACCTTC.

The chain carries TRBV20-1 and TRBJ1-5; possibly TRBD1 for D (6 bases). CDR3 length equals 15 residues. Germline assignment: CDR1 DFQATT and CDR2 SNEGSKA (reference sequence). Trimming took off 0 bases at V and 7 bases at J, with 16 bases between the two ends. The CDR3: CSARDFGARGQPQHF. Written as DNA, the CDR3 is TGCAGTGCTAGAGATTTTGGGGCCAGGGGACAGCCCCAGCATTTT.